This T cell receptor (beta chain) is drawn from a study of blood T cell repertoires in COVID-19. Across the study: In each case, the material was cDNA or gDNA derived from T cells, B-cell-depleted T cells, or PBMCs.

The data were produced by immunoSEQ multiplex PCR, yet TCRdb's version contains in-frame clones alone and is incomplete. The sample has tens of thousands of clones; 75% to 95% are singletons. V was cut by 7 bases and J by 7 bases, with 13 bases left in between. In germline, CDR1 is LNHDA, CDR2 SQIVND (reference sequence). The CDR3 covers 13 residues. The J gene is TRBJ2-2, the V gene TRBV19; D is perhaps TRBD2 (7 bases). The material sequenced was peripheral blood. The sequence derives from a human donor in a cohort sampled during active COVID-19. In nucleotides, the CDR3 is TGTGCCAGTACCACGGGGGGCAGCGGGGAGCTGTTTTTT. This translates into CASTTGGSGELFF.